This T cell receptor beta chain is drawn from a study of cytomegalovirus exposure and HLA in healthy donors. From germline, CDR1 is SNHLY and CDR2 FYNNEI. The length of the CDR3 is 13 residues. Losses at the gene ends were 11 bases for V and 5 bases for J; bases not matched to a gene: 9. This PCR relied on a set of 60 Vbeta primers and 13 Jbeta primers. Profiling relied on immunoSEQ multiplex PCR, and the TCRdb table lists in-frame clones only, not all of them. The sample consists of about 100,000 clones, approximately 76% of them appearing once. This chain connects TRBV2 to TRBJ2-3; 8 bases line up with TRBD1. This TCR came from a woman aged 55-70 years in good health and CMV-seropositive. The sample taken for sequencing was PBMCs. CDR3 bases: TGTGCCGTCCCAGGGGGCAAGGTAGATACGCAGTATTTT. Its protein is CAVPGGKVDTQYF.